The clone carrying this T cell receptor (beta chain) has only one observation. The antigen is unknown. The CDR3 spans 15 residues. Germline CDR1 reads MNHEY; CDR2 reads SVGAGI. With 4 bases clipped from V and 1 base from J, the junction kept 3 bases outside the gene matches. The data belong to a study of cytomegalovirus exposure and HLA in healthy donors. Study-wide results and limits: In a later analysis, V- and J-gene trimming of beta chains associated with a DCLRE1C missense variant, replicated independently.

Both 60 Vbeta primers and 13 Jbeta primers went into the PCR. Methods used by the authors: In a later analysis, approximately 80 million unique TCR beta chains included roughly 11 million shared by two or more donors. Repertoires were generated with immunoSEQ multiplex PCR, while TCRdb's copy carries only in-frame clones and drops some. That table furnishes V, J and clone size, whereas the DNA furnished D and trimming. The data contain roughly 150,000 clones, over 80% of them singletons. This clonotype was obtained from a boy between 2 and 10 years old in good health and CMV-seronegative. The sequencing sample was made of PBMCs. This chain links TRBV6-5 with TRBJ2-3; 9 bases map to TRBD2. The CDR3 loop reads CASSSRGGGTDTQYF. Here the CDR3 DNA reads TGTGCCAGCAGTTCGCGGGGGGGCGGCACAGATACGCAGTATTTT.